What follows are 5 T cell receptor beta chains derived from one specimen sequenced in a study of T cell changes during pregnancy in multiple sclerosis. The assay was immunoSEQ multiplex PCR, and TCRdb's table has in-frame clones only and misses some. In the table there are about 87,000 clones, approximately 92% of which are singletons. The material sequenced was peripheral blood, taken in the third trimester of pregnancy. Source of these receptors: a female donor in good health, enrolled as a control in a pregnancy study.

The V and J genes are TRBV28 and TRBJ2-7; a possible D gene is TRBD1 (5 bases). Trimming took 3 bases from V and 4 from J, leaving 13 bases between them. In germline, CDR1 is MDHEN, CDR2 SYDVKM. CDR3 length: 14 residues. In DNA form, the CDR3 reads TGTGCCAGCAGTTTCCAGGGTTTAGGTTACGAGCAGTACTTC. Translated, it gives CASSFQGLGYEQYF.

This CDR3 is CASSGTGIYEQYF. The CDR3 nucleotides read TGTGCCAGCAGTGGGACAGGGATCTACGAGCAGTACTTC. V and J are TRBV25-1 and TRBJ2-7; 8 positions agree with TRBD1. The trim removed 4 bases at V and 3 bases at J, leaving 2 bases unmatched. The germline V gene encodes CDR1 MGHDK and CDR2 SYGVNS. CDR3 length: 13 amino acids.

V gene TRBV9 combines with J gene TRBJ2-1; TRBD2 agrees at 9 bases. The CDR3 contains 16 residues. Germline assignment: CDR1 SGDLS and CDR2 YYNGEE. V dropped 0 bases and J dropped 5; count of bases not matched to a gene: 6. In DNA, the CDR3 is TGTGCCAGCAGCGTAGCTAGGACTAGCGAACACAATGAGCAGTTCTTC. It encodes CASSVARTSEHNEQFF.

The chain links TRBV4-1 to TRBJ1-5, with D possibly TRBD1 on 5 matching bases. Germline assignment: CDR1 MGHRA and CDR2 YSYEKL. This CDR3 spans 15 amino acids. The ends were cut back, 1 base at V and 7 bases at J, with 14 bases in the middle. The CDR3 region has the DNA TGCGCCAGCAGCCAAGTAGGCAGGGAAGGGCAGCCCCAGCATTTT. Encoded protein: CASSQVGREGQPQHF.

The rearrangement joins TRBV30 to TRBJ2-7, with 7 bases that match TRBD1. CDR1 and CDR2 (germline): GTSNPN, SVGIG (reference sequence). The V gene end was trimmed by 4 bases and the J gene end by 2 bases; junction bases not matched to a gene: 8. This CDR3 has 14 amino acids. For the CDR3, the DNA is TGTGCCTGGATCCCAAGGACAGGCCCCTACGAGCAGTACTTC. Its translation: CAWIPRTGPYEQYF.